This T cell receptor beta chain was profiled in a study of OX40 agonist ivuxolimab in advanced cancers. On the study more broadly: The dose-escalation cohort had hepatocellular carcinoma, melanoma, renal cell or head and neck cancer.

For this clone: The antigen is not known.

Study-wide results and limits: On average, CD8+ T cells showed a greater number of expanded clones than CD4+. At doses 0.1 to 3.0 mg/kg, CD4+ and CD8+ clones expanded. No antigen was identified for the clonally expanded peripheral T cells.

Generated by immunoSEQ multiplex PCR, the TCRdb table keeps only in-frame clones and is missing some. Here the sample spans some 35,000 clones, less than 85% being singletons. This TCR was recovered from an adult with an advanced solid tumor such as melanoma, head and neck, liver or kidney cancer. Specimen: CD4+ or CD8+ T cells sorted from blood, collected in a trial of the OX40 agonist ivuxolimab.

CDR3 DNA: TGTGCCAGTAGTCCACGACAGGGGCGAACAGATACGCAGTATTTT. It translates to CASSPRQGRTDTQYF. The V gene is TRBV19, the J gene TRBJ2-3, with 8 nucleotides matching TRBD1. Germline V CDR1 and CDR2: LNHDA, SQIVND (reference sequence). The trim removed 5 bases at V and 3 bases at J, leaving 7 bases unmatched. This CDR3 has 15 amino acids. Filled out from reference TRBV19 and TRBJ2-3, the complete variable domain reads DGGITQSPKYLFRKEGQNVTLSCEQNLNHDAMYWYRQDPGQGLRLIYYSQIVNDFQKGDIAEGYSVSREKKESFPLTVTSAQKNPTAFYLCASSPRQGRTDTQYFGPGTRLTVL.